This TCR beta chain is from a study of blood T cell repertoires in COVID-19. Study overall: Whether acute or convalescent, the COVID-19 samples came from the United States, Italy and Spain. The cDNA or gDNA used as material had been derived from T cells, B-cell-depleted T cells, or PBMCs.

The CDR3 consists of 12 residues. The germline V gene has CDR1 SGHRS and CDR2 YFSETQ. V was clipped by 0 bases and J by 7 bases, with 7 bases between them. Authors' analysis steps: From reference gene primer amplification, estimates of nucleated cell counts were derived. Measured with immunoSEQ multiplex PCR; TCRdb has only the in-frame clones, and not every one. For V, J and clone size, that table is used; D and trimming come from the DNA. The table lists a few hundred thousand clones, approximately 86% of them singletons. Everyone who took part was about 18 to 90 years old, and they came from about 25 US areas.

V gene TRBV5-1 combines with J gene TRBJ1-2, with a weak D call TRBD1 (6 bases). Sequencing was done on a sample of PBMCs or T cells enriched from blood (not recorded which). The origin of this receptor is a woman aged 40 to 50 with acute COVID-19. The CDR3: CASSLEGGGYTF. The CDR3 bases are TGCGCCAGCAGCTTGGAAGGGGGTGGCTACACCTTC.